This record looks at one TCR beta chain sequence and its context. Deletions cut 4 bases from V and 0 bases from J, with 9 bases between. The CDR3 is 14 amino acids. Germline-derived CDR1 and CDR2 are LNHDA and SQIVND (reference sequence). The sample is drawn from a study of blood T cell repertoires in COVID-19. Study at large: Sources were T cells, B-cell-depleted T cells, or PBMCs; the material itself was cDNA or gDNA.

Original handling: Reference gene primer amplification gave nucleated cell count estimates. The protocol was immunoSEQ multiplex PCR, while the TCRdb copy is restricted to in-frame clones and leaves out a portion. V and J calls plus clone size are reproduced from that table; the DNA served to infer D and trimming. The profile shows approximately 72,000 clones, 75% to 90% of them singletons. The source material was peripheral blood. The rearrangement joins TRBV19 to TRBJ1-1; D is unresolved. The TCR comes from a woman of 80 years or more with acute or convalescent COVID-19. The CDR3 sequence: CASSKTRLNTEAFF. The CDR3 DNA reads as TGTGCCAGTAGTAAGACCAGGCTGAACACTGAAGCTTTCTTT.